This is a list of T cell receptor beta chains from one sample in a study of blood T cell repertoires in COVID-19. TCRdb's copy holds only in-frame clones and misses some; the assay was immunoSEQ multiplex PCR. The table lists 98,000 or so clones, 88% of them singletons. Sequencing was performed on peripheral blood. Receptors originate from a human donor in a cohort sampled during active COVID-19. CDR3s include the opening cysteine and the closing phenylalanine or tryptophan. The D gene is left open where the match is weak. A row's size may be missing; if present it is once, few, many or a size class.

V	size	D	J	DNA	CDR3
TRBV14	NA	NA	TRBJ1-2	TGTGCCAGCAGCCAAGGTCCCCGGACCTCGGGAGTGGATGGCTACACCTTC	CASSQGPRTSGVDGYTF
TRBV6-6	NA	TRBD1	TRBJ1-5	TGTGCCAGCAGTCGACAGGGCCCTTGGGGCAATCAGCCCCAGCATTTT	CASSRQGPWGNQPQHF
TRBV6-5	few	TRBD1	TRBJ1-5	TGTGCCAGCAGTTACACAGGACAGGGCGGCCAGCATTTT	CASSYTGQGGQHF
TRBV6-1	NA	TRBD2	TRBJ2-7	TGTGCCAGCAGTGAAGCGCGGGAGGGGGACGAGCAGTACTTC	CASSEAREGDEQYF
TRBV19	NA	TRBD2	TRBJ2-2	TGTGCCAGTAGTCTGACTAGCGGGATAAGGGGCGGGGAGCTGTTTTTT	CASSLTSGIRGGELFF
TRBV5-1	NA	NA	TRBJ2-1	TGCGCCAGCAGCTCGGAGCCCGGGGGTTACAATGAGCAGTTCTTC	CASSSEPGGYNEQFF
TRBV12-3/TRBV12-4	NA	NA	TRBJ2-7	TGTGCCAGCAGTTTAATGGGGGCGGATGAGCAGTACTTC	CASSLMGADEQYF
TRBV6-5	NA	NA	TRBJ1-4	TGTGCCAGCAGTTTGGCCGGGGGGGGCGGCGAAAAACTGTTTTTT	CASSLAGGGGEKLFF
TRBV7-3	NA	NA	TRBJ2-1	TGTGCCAGCAGACCCGACGGGGACAATGAGCAGTTCTTC	CASRPDGDNEQFF
TRBV10-1	NA	TRBD2	TRBJ2-2	TGCGCCAGCAGTGAGGCTAGCGGTACGGGGGAGCTGTTTTTT	CASSEASGTGELFF
TRBV15	NA	TRBD1	TRBJ1-5	TGTGCCACCGCAACAGGGGTGGGGGATCAGCCCCAGCATTTT	CATATGVGDQPQHF
TRBV18	NA	TRBD1	TRBJ1-5	TGTGCCAGCTCACCGGGACAGGGAGTGGATCAGCCCCAGCATTTT	CASSPGQGVDQPQHF
TRBV6-5	NA	NA	TRBJ1-2	TGTGCCAGCAGTTACTCGGAGGGTCGTGGCTATGGCTACACCTTC	CASSYSEGRGYGYTF
TRBV7-3	few	NA	TRBJ2-1	TGTGCCAGCAGGTCTGCGGGACAGTTGCAGTTCTTC	CASRSAGQLQFF
TRBV28	NA	TRBD1	TRBJ1-1	TGTGCCAGCAGTTCCCCAGGAGGACAGGGTATTAACGAAGCTTTCTTT	CASSSPGGQGINEAFF
TRBV4-1	NA	TRBD1	TRBJ2-7	TGCGCCAGCAGCCCCGGGACAGGGAACGAGCAGTACTTC	CASSPGTGNEQYF
TRBV28	NA	TRBD1	TRBJ1-6	TGTGCCAGCAGGCCGGGACAGGGTTATAATTCACCCCTCCACTTT	CASRPGQGYNSPLHF
TRBV5-1	NA	NA	TRBJ2-2	TGCGCCAGCAGCTTGGAGCCCATTCGCGGCACCGGGGAGCTGTTTTTT	CASSLEPIRGTGELFF
TRBV6-1	NA	NA	TRBJ2-3	TGTGCCAGCAGTGAAGACGGGGCAGATACGCAGTATTTT	CASSEDGADTQYF
TRBV29-1	NA	NA	TRBJ1-2	TGCAGCGTTGGGCGGGGGGATGGCTACACCTTC	CSVGRGDGYTF
TRBV7-6	NA	NA	TRBJ2-3	TGTGCCAGCAGCGGGGGGACCGGATTCGCGCAGTATTTT	CASSGGTGFAQYF
TRBV19	NA	NA	TRBJ1-2	TGTGCCAGTAGTATACACCGGACAGACCACTATGGCTACACCTTC	CASSIHRTDHYGYTF
TRBV19	NA	NA	TRBJ1-2	TGTGCCAGTAGATCCCGGACAGTGGAAGGCTACACCTTC	CASRSRTVEGYTF
TRBV11-1	NA	NA	TRBJ2-3	TGTGCCAGCAGCTTACGGGAGGATACGCAGTATTTT	CASSLREDTQYF
TRBV7-6	NA	TRBD2	TRBJ2-7	TGTGCCAGCAGTCCCTTGGTGGCTAGCGGGAGGGTAAAAGCTTCCTACGAGCAGTACTTC	CASSPLVASGRVKASYEQYF
TRBV18	once	TRBD1	TRBJ1-4	TGTGCCAGCTCACCTGGGACAGGGTTGAGTGAAAAACTGTTTTTT	CASSPGTGLSEKLFF
TRBV6-5	NA	TRBD2	TRBJ2-5	TGTGCCAGCAGCGGACTAGCGGGATGGGAGACCCAGTACTTC	CASSGLAGWETQYF
TRBV10-3	NA	TRBD1	TRBJ2-7	TGTGCCATCAGTGTACGGTCTTGGGACAGGGACTACGAGCAGTACTTC	CAISVRSWDRDYEQYF
TRBV6-6	NA	TRBD1	TRBJ2-7	TGTGCCAGCAGTTACGCACAGGGGGTTGGGCAGTACTTC	CASSYAQGVGQYF
TRBV6-5	NA	TRBD1	TRBJ2-7	TGTGCCAGCAGTTACTCCCCGGGACAGGGAGGATACGAGCAGTACTTC	CASSYSPGQGGYEQYF
TRBV6-4	few	NA	TRBJ1-5	TGTGCCAGCCCCCGGGCCAGGGGAGAGCTAAGAAGCAATCAGCCCCAGCATTTT	CASPRARGELRSNQPQHF
TRBV19	NA	TRBD2	TRBJ2-1	TGTGCCAGTACCGGGACTAGCGGGAGGGGTGAGCAGTTCTTC	CASTGTSGRGEQFF
TRBV5-1	NA	TRBD2	TRBJ2-3	TGCGCCAGCAGCTTGCGGGTGCGGGAGAGGACAGATACGCAGTATTTT	CASSLRVRERTDTQYF
TRBV2	NA	TRBD1	TRBJ1-2	TGTGCCAGGGGACAGGGGGGAACCTTTAACTATGGCTACACCTTC	CARGQGGTFNYGYTF
TRBV15	once	TRBD1	TRBJ2-7	TGTGCCACCAGCAGAGATGGGGACAGTATCTACGAGCAGTACTTC	CATSRDGDSIYEQYF
TRBV5-4	once	TRBD1	TRBJ2-3	TGTGCCAGCAGTCCCGACAGGGGGCTCCTTCGAGATACGCAGTATTTT	CASSPDRGLLRDTQYF
TRBV28	NA	NA	TRBJ2-5	TGTGCCAGCAGCCTTACCCTCATGGGAGGACGCGAGACCCAGTACTTC	CASSLTLMGGRETQYF
TRBV6-5	NA	TRBD2	TRBJ2-5	TGTGCCAGCAGTCCCTCGGGACTAAACCAAGAGACCCAGTACTTC	CASSPSGLNQETQYF
TRBV29-1	few	TRBD2	TRBJ2-7	TGCAGCGTTAGACTAGCGGAAACCTACGAGCAGTACTTC	CSVRLAETYEQYF
TRBV11-2	NA	TRBD1	TRBJ2-3	TGTGCCAGCAGCTTGAGGGGGCGCACAGATACGCAGTATTTT	CASSLRGRTDTQYF
TRBV4-1	NA	NA	TRBJ1-2	TGCGCCAGCAGCCATCCGAGTCAGGCGATCTATGGCTACACCTTC	CASSHPSQAIYGYTF
TRBV30	NA	NA	TRBJ2-5	TGTGCCTGGGGGCCTTATTATACCCAATCCCAAGAGACCCAGTACTTC	CAWGPYYTQSQETQYF
TRBV6-1	once	TRBD1	TRBJ2-7	TGTGCCAGCAGTGCGTCACCGGACAGGGTTAGCTCCTACGAGCAGTACTTC	CASSASPDRVSSYEQYF
TRBV10-2	once	NA	TRBJ2-7	TGCGCCAGCAGTGAGTTCCGGCAGGGGGAGCAGTACTTC	CASSEFRQGEQYF
TRBV5-6	NA	NA	TRBJ2-6	TGTGCCAGCAGCACCGGGACAATGTCTGGGGCCAACGTCCTGACTTTC	CASSTGTMSGANVLTF